The 27 T cell receptor beta chains listed next were all sequenced from one sample in a study of cytotoxic CD8 clonotypes in ibrutinib-treated CLL. Profiling relied on immunoSEQ multiplex PCR, and the TCRdb table lists in-frame clones only, not all of them. This table has about 270,000 clones, approximately 76% appearing once. Source: PBMCs, taken at disease progression, from a patient treated with ibrutinib. Receptors originate from a human donor with chronic lymphocytic leukemia.

The chain is built from TRBV7-6 and TRBJ2-2; D ambiguous. The CDR3 contains 14 residues. Trimming shortened V by 5 bases and J by 4 bases, and 11 bases separated the two germline ends. Germline CDR1 SGHVS, CDR2 FNYEAQ. The CDR3 here is CASSGQFGTGELFF. The CDR3 DNA sequence: TGTGCCAGCAGCGGTCAGTTTGGCACCGGGGAGCTGTTTTTT.

This clone has a single count. As DNA, the CDR3 is TGCGCCAGCACCTATGCGGGGAGCTCCTACGAGCAGTACTTC. It is translated as CASTYAGSSYEQYF. The chain combines TRBV10-2 with TRBJ2-7, with D perhaps matching TRBD2 (6 bases). The germline V gene encodes CDR1 WSHSY and CDR2 SAAADI. The ends were cut back, 7 bases at V and 0 bases at J, with 13 bases in the middle. This CDR3 contains 14 residues.

This rearrangement joins TRBV10-3 to TRBJ1-3; no firm D call. Trimming cost V 3 bases and J 1 base, with 7 bases left between them. The CDR3 extends over 14 amino acids. Germline CDR1 is ENHRY and CDR2 is SYGVKD. For the CDR3, the DNA is TGTGCCATCAGTGAAGCGGGTTCTGGAAACACCATATATTTT. Translating gives CAISEAGSGNTIYF.

This chain joins TRBV19 and TRBJ2-1; 10 nucleotides agree with TRBD2. V lost 4 bases to trimming and J lost 3 bases; unmatched junction nucleotides: 3. CDR3 size: 15 residues. The V gene's germline CDR1 is LNHDA and CDR2 SQIVND (reference sequence). CDR3 protein: CASSTRTSGYNEQFF. CDR3 in DNA: TGTGCCAGTAGTACCCGGACTAGCGGCTACAATGAGCAGTTCTTC.

This chain connects TRBV4-1 to TRBJ1-3, with D tentatively TRBD1 (6 bases). V lost 0 bases to trimming and J lost 4 bases, with 10 bases between them. The CDR3 spans 15 residues. From germline, CDR1 is MGHRA and CDR2 YSYEKL. Here the CDR3 reads CASSQDWGRGNTIYF. In DNA, the CDR3 is TGCGCCAGCAGCCAAGACTGGGGGCGAGGAAACACCATATATTTT.

The chain's CDR3 is CASSQGMNTEAFF. DNA of the CDR3: TGTGCCAGCAGCCAGGGAATGAACACTGAAGCTTTCTTT. The chain is built from TRBV14 and TRBJ1-1, with no clear D. V was cut by 3 bases and J by 0 bases, with 5 bases left in between. Germline CDR1 and CDR2: SGHDN and FVKESK. This CDR3 region has 13 residues.

This clone was seen more than once but under ten times. V gene TRBV19 combines with J gene TRBJ2-6; 14 bases are shared with TRBD2. With V trimmed by 6 bases and J by 2 bases, 0 bases remained unmatched. This CDR3 spans 16 amino acids. The germline gives CDR1 LNHDA, CDR2 SQIVND (reference sequence). In DNA, the CDR3 is TGTGCCAGTAGGGGACTAGCGGGAGCTGGGGCCAACGTCCTGACTTTC. It translates to CASRGLAGAGANVLTF.

The chain is built from TRBV7-9 and TRBJ2-7, with TRBD2 identical over 9 bases. With V trimmed by 1 base and J by 7 bases, 2 bases remained unmatched. Germline CDR1 reads SEHNR; CDR2 reads FQNEAQ (reference sequence). This CDR3 is built from 13 residues. CDR3 loop: CASSLVGLAEQYF. The CDR3 bases are TGTGCCAGCAGCTTAGTAGGACTAGCGGAGCAGTACTTC.

The V gene is TRBV6-5, the J gene TRBJ1-3; D gene uncertain. V lost 5 bases and J 2 bases, leaving 4 bases between the germline ends. Germline V gene sequence: CDR1 MNHEY, CDR2 SVGAGI. This CDR3 is built from 12 residues. CDR3 protein: CASSRTGNTIYF. The CDR3 DNA reads TGTGCCAGCAGTAGGACTGGAAACACCATATATTTT.

This clone was counted a single time. This chain joins TRBV18 and TRBJ2-1, with a possible D match to TRBD2 (6 bases). Germline CDR1 reads KGHSH; CDR2 reads LQKENI. This CDR3 region has 14 residues. The V and J ends lost 3 bases and 3 bases respectively, with 9 bases between them. The CDR3 spells CASSPLGLYNEQFF. The CDR3 DNA is TGTGCCAGCTCACCGTTGGGACTCTACAATGAGCAGTTCTTC.

The chain recombines TRBV6-5 with TRBJ2-7; no firm D call. The CDR3 is 13 amino acids. Trimming took 5 bases from V and 9 from J, leaving 17 bases between them. Germline V gene data show CDR1 as MNHEY and CDR2 as SVGAGI. The CDR3 DNA reads TGTGCCAGCAGTCCCACAAGTGAACGGTTGCAGTACTTC. Protein: CASSPTSERLQYF.

This clone was detected only a few times. The rearrangement joins TRBV6-6 to TRBJ1-2, with unresolved D. CDR1 is MNHNY, CDR2 SVGAGI, per germline (reference sequence). V lost 0 bases to trimming and J lost 2 bases, with 10 bases between them. The CDR3 extends over 15 amino acids. The CDR3 nucleotides are TGTGCCAGCAGTTACTCGATCGGGCAGAACTATGGCTACACCTTC. Amino acids: CASSYSIGQNYGYTF.

The V call is TRBV6-4, the J call TRBJ2-2; D ambiguous. The V and J ends lost 0 bases and 4 bases respectively, with 12 bases between them. Germline V gene sequence: CDR1 MRHNA, CDR2 SNTAGT. The CDR3 totals 16 residues. The CDR3 DNA sequence: TGTGCCAGCAGTGACTCGTTCAGAGGATTCACCGGGGAGCTGTTTTTT. This encodes CASSDSFRGFTGELFF.

This chain links TRBV27 with TRBJ2-7; the match to TRBD2 covers 8 bases. CDR3 length: 16 residues. With V trimmed by 5 bases and J by 7 bases, 16 bases remained unmatched. Per germline, CDR1 MNHEY and CDR2 SMNVEV (reference sequence). The CDR3 here is CASSPLRTSRAGEQYF. The CDR3 nucleotides are TGTGCCAGCAGTCCCCTGCGGACTAGCCGGGCGGGGGAGCAGTACTTC.

V usage is TRBV5-1 and J usage is TRBJ1-1; weak D call: TRBD1 (5 bases). Germline assignment: CDR1 SGHRS and CDR2 YFSETQ. Deletions cut 4 bases from V and 5 bases from J, with 12 bases between. CDR3 size: 13 residues. This CDR3 reads CASSRLGGTEAFF. The CDR3 nucleotides are TGCGCCAGCAGCAGGCTTGGGGGGACTGAAGCTTTCTTT.

V usage is TRBV20-1 and J usage is TRBJ2-2, with D possibly TRBD1 on 5 matching bases. V was cut by 5 bases and J by 7 bases, with 8 bases left in between. The CDR3 is made up of 11 amino acids. Germline loops: CDR1 DFQATT, CDR2 SNEGSKA (reference sequence). DNA of the CDR3: TGCAGTGCTGGGGCGAGCGGGGAGCTGTTTTTT. Amino acid sequence: CSAGASGELFF.

This chain uses TRBV5-4 with TRBJ2-3; D not resolved. This CDR3 has 14 residues. The germline V and J ends were trimmed by 2 bases and 2 bases, with 9 bases remaining between them. Germline assignment: CDR1 SGHNT and CDR2 YYREEE (reference sequence). The CDR3 region is CASSLTPATDTQYF. The DNA of the CDR3 is TGTGCCAGCAGCTTAACACCAGCCACAGATACGCAGTATTTT.

The chain carries TRBV4-3 and TRBJ2-2; either TRBD1 or TRBD2 may supply D (5 bases each). V gave up 2 bases and J gave up 7 bases, with 14 bases separating them. Per the germline V gene, CDR1 is LGHNA and CDR2 is YSLEER. CDR3 length: 15 residues. This CDR3 reads CASSQQGRSLGELFF. CDR3 nucleotides: TGCGCCAGCAGCCAACAGGGACGATCACTCGGGGAGCTGTTTTTT.

About this clone itself: This sample also contains other DNA sequences that code for the same CDR3. This chain links TRBV29-1 with TRBJ2-1, with a weak D call TRBD2 (6 bases). Germline loops: CDR1 SQVTM, CDR2 ANQGSEA. Trimming shortened V by 6 bases and J by 0 bases, and 9 bases separated the two germline ends. The CDR3 runs to 13 residues. The CDR3 coding sequence is TGCAGCGTGCGGGGTAGCTCCTACAATGAGCAGTTCTTC. Its protein product is CSVRGSSYNEQFF.

This rearrangement joins TRBV29-1 to TRBJ2-3; D is uncertain. The CDR3 is 12 amino acids. The V gene's germline CDR1 is SQVTM and CDR2 ANQGSEA. V was cut by 3 bases and J by 6 bases, with 10 bases left in between. The CDR3 nucleotides are TGCAGCGTTGACAACCTTGCGGATACGCAGTATTTT. As protein: CSVDNLADTQYF.

This clone appeared a few times. The chain employs TRBV6-5 and TRBJ1-4, with unresolved D. V gave up 4 bases and J gave up 4 bases, with 10 bases separating them. This CDR3 has 14 residues. CDR1 is MNHEY and CDR2 is SVGAGI in the germline V gene. CDR3 nucleotide sequence: TGTGCCAGCAGTTTTGACCGCTTTAATGAAAAACTGTTTTTT. It translates to CASSFDRFNEKLFF.

The table lists this clone with a few counts. The chain combines TRBV11-2 with TRBJ2-7, with D possibly being TRBD1 (5 bases). Germline-derived CDR1 and CDR2 are SGHAT and FQNNGV. V was clipped by 2 bases and J by 5 bases, with 10 bases between them. The CDR3 is made up of 13 amino acids. CDR3 sequence reads: CASSLSDSHEQYF. The DNA for the CDR3 is TGTGCCAGCAGCTTAAGTGACAGCCACGAGCAGTACTTC.

This rearrangement joins TRBV7-6 to TRBJ2-1; 7 bases agree with TRBD2. The CDR3 runs to 13 residues. CDR1 and CDR2 (germline): SGHVS, FNYEAQ. V trimming: 1 base; J trimming: 7 bases; junction bases outside the gene matches: 1. Here the CDR3 DNA reads TGTGCCAGCAGCTTAGGAGCGGGGAATGAGCAGTTCTTC. Translated, it gives CASSLGAGNEQFF.

The chain employs TRBV9 and TRBJ2-7, with no clear D. Trimming shortened V by 1 base and J by 4 bases, and 6 bases separated the two germline ends. Germline V gene data show CDR1 as SGDLS and CDR2 as YYNGEE. The CDR3 consists of 12 residues. The CDR3 coding sequence is TGTGCCAGCAGCGTATCCGGGTACGAGCAGTACTTC. Residues: CASSVSGYEQYF.

V usage is TRBV4-1 and J usage is TRBJ2-2, with TRBD2 as a possible D gene (5 bases). This CDR3 contains 15 residues. Germline V gene data show CDR1 as MGHRA and CDR2 as YSYEKL. Trimming took off 4 bases at V and 6 bases at J, with 15 bases between the two ends. Here the CDR3 reads CASSPRGATPGELFF. CDR3 DNA: TGCGCCAGCAGCCCCCGGGGAGCGACCCCCGGGGAGCTGTTTTTT.

CDR3 sequence: CASTTNRALSNQPQHF. In DNA form, the CDR3 reads TGTGCCAGTACCACCAACAGGGCGTTAAGCAATCAGCCCCAGCATTTT. The chain combines TRBV19 with TRBJ1-5; weak D call: TRBD1 (6 bases). The CDR3 runs to 16 residues. With 7 bases removed from V and 1 base from J, the gap between germline ends came to 17 bases. CDR1 is LNHDA and CDR2 is SQIVND in the germline V gene (reference sequence). Filled out from reference TRBV19 and TRBJ1-5, the complete variable domain reads DGGITQSPKYLFRKEGQNVTLSCEQNLNHDAMYWYRQDPGQGLRLIYYSQIVNDFQKGDIAEGYSVSREKKESFPLTVTSAQKNPTAFYLCASTTNRALSNQPQHFGDGTRLSIL.

The chain carries TRBV19 and TRBJ2-1; 7 bases are a match to TRBD2. The germline CDR1 and CDR2 sequences are LNHDA and SQIVND (reference sequence). J lost 10 bases, V lost 6 bases, and 12 bases had no gene match. CDR3 size: 14 residues. Written as DNA, the CDR3 is TGTGCCAGTAGCCCAACGGGCGGGAGAAACGAGCAGTTCTTC. It encodes CASSPTGGRNEQFF.